The 16 T cell receptor beta chains below come from one sample, sequenced in a study of blood T cells in healthy people across ages. The use of a sample-barcoded 5' primer and a J-beta primer mix characterized a second PCR of roughly 6 to 12 cycles. From the 5' RACE reads, TCRdb called clonotypes with MiXCR, one entry per CDR3 protein. The sample includes some 640,000 distinct CDR3 sequences, approximately 49% of them seen just once. Input material: blood. The source of these receptors is a woman in her sixties or seventies in good health.

V is TRBV6-5 and J is TRBJ2-7; 13 bases align to TRBD2. The CDR3 covers 15 residues. Germline lookup yields CDR1 MNHEY and CDR2 SVGAGI. V lost 6 bases to trimming and J lost 10 bases; unmatched junction nucleotides: 12. The CDR3 loop reads CASSPGLAGMRGQYF. CDR3 DNA: TGTGCCAGCAGCCCGGGACTAGCGGGAATGAGGGGCCAGTACTTC.

Only one count was recorded for this clonotype. The CDR3 DNA is TGCAGTGCTAGAGATTTCGGGATAGCGGGAGTGCCAGATACGCAGTATTTT. Its translation is CSARDFGIAGVPDTQYF. The chain is built from TRBV20-1 and TRBJ2-3, with 9 bases fitting TRBD2. V shed 0 bases, J shed 4 bases, and the junction held 11 bases outside the gene matches. Per germline, CDR1 DFQATT and CDR2 SNEGSKA (reference sequence). CDR3 length equals 17 residues.

This clonotype was observed many times. The J gene is TRBJ1-3, the V gene TRBV12-3 or TRBV12-4, with TRBD1 matching 7 bases. After removal of 7 bases from V and 4 bases from J, the junction contained 7 bases not matched to a gene. The CDR3 runs to 14 residues. CDR3 loop: CASNRQGSGNTIYF. The CDR3 nucleotides read TGTGCCAGCAATCGACAGGGCTCAGGAAACACCATATATTTT.

This clonotype was seen a single time. The junction departs from germline at one end; a sequencing error may be responsible. The CDR3 loop is CASSSGLAPSTDTQYF. Here the CDR3 DNA reads TGTGCTAGCAGCTCGGGACTAGCGCCGAGCACAGATACGCAGTATTTT. V gene TRBV7-7 combines with J gene TRBJ2-3; the match to TRBD2 covers 10 bases. Germline CDR1 SSHAT, CDR2 FNYEAQ (reference sequence). The CDR3 contains 16 residues.

The chain couples TRBV5-1 to TRBJ2-1; a weak D match, TRBD1 (6 bases). Germline CDR1 SGHRS, CDR2 YFSETQ. V was pared by 4 bases and J by 6 bases, with 20 bases between. This CDR3 has 16 residues. This chain's CDR3 is CASSAPTGTAANEQFF. The DNA for the CDR3 is TGCGCCAGCAGCGCCCCTACAGGGACCGCCGCCAATGAGCAGTTCTTC.

This clonotype has more than one count but fewer than ten. This chain joins TRBV20-1 and TRBJ1-2, with D possibly TRBD1 on 6 matching bases. The CDR3 is 13 residues long. The V and J ends lost 4 bases and 7 bases respectively, with 16 bases between them. Germline V gene lookup returns CDR1 DFQATT and CDR2 SNEGSKA (reference sequence). The chain's CDR3 is CSAKRGADSGYTF. For the CDR3, the DNA is TGCAGTGCTAAGAGGGGGGCTGATAGTGGCTACACCTTC.

The genes are TRBV5-5 and TRBJ2-4; TRBD1 or TRBD2 may be the D gene (5 bases each). V lost 0 bases, J lost 9 bases, and 10 bases lay in between. The CDR3 consists of 13 residues. Germline V gene data show CDR1 as SGHKS and CDR2 as YYEKEE (reference sequence). The CDR3 spells CASSLAGGGIQYF. The CDR3 bases are TGTGCCAGCAGCTTGGCTGGGGGTGGCATTCAGTACTTC.

The gene calls are TRBV6-5 and TRBJ2-1; 7 bases match TRBD2. Germline values: CDR1 MNHEY, CDR2 SVGAGI. The CDR3 is 15 residues long. Losses at the gene ends were 2 bases for V and 9 bases for J; bases not matched to a gene: 10. DNA of the CDR3: TGTGCCAGCAGTTACAAAAGCGGGTGGGGGGGTGAGCAGTTCTTC. Translating it yields CASSYKSGWGGEQFF.

This clonotype was counted once. The V call is TRBV5-1, the J call TRBJ2-1, with 8 positions matching TRBD2. The junction had 7 bases not matched to a gene; V was cut back by 1 base and J by 7 bases. This CDR3 contains 15 residues. Per germline, CDR1 SGHRS and CDR2 YFSETQ. The DNA of the CDR3 is TGCGCCAGCAGCTTGACGACTAGCGTGGTTAATGAGCAGTTCTTC. Protein product: CASSLTTSVVNEQFF.

The V and J genes are TRBV30 and TRBJ2-7; the match to TRBD1 covers 7 bases. The CDR3 spans 15 residues. The V gene end was trimmed by 1 base and the J gene end by 0 bases; junction bases not matched to a gene: 6. The germline gives CDR1 GTSNPN, CDR2 SVGIG (reference sequence). CDR3 DNA: TGTGCCTGGAGTGACGGGGACAGCTCCTCCTACGAGCAGTACTTC. It is translated as CAWSDGDSSSYEQYF.

This chain joins TRBV20-1 and TRBJ2-1, with D perhaps matching TRBD2 (5 bases). The CDR3 is 15 residues long. Germline CDR1 is DFQATT and CDR2 is SNEGSKA (reference sequence). V was clipped by 1 base and J by 8 bases, with 18 bases between them. In DNA, the CDR3 is TGCAGTGCTAGAGGTGCCCCGGCTAGCTTAGATGAGCAGTTCTTC. The encoded protein is CSARGAPASLDEQFF.

This clonotype was detected only a few times. The chain uses TRBV27 and TRBJ2-7; perhaps TRBD2 as D (6 bases). The germline V and J ends were trimmed by 5 bases and 2 bases, with 16 bases remaining between them. The CDR3 contains 15 residues. Per the germline V gene, CDR1 is MNHEY and CDR2 is SMNVEV (reference sequence). The CDR3 DNA follows: TGTGCCAGCAGTCCTTTTGCGGGATCTACCTACGAGCAGTACTTC. This sequence encodes CASSPFAGSTYEQYF.

This clonotype was counted a single time. V gene TRBV5-1 combines with J gene TRBJ2-3, with D unresolved. This CDR3 contains 14 residues. Between the trimmed V and J ends, which lost 0 bases and 2 bases, there was a span of 7 bases. Germline V gene lookup returns CDR1 SGHRS and CDR2 YFSETQ. Here the CDR3 reads CASSLDPLTDTQYF. CDR3 in DNA: TGCGCCAGCAGCTTGGACCCGCTCACAGATACGCAGTATTTT. The whole variable domain, remainder taken from reference TRBV5-1 and TRBJ2-3, is KAGVTQTPRYLIKTRGQQVTLSCSPISGHRSVSWYQQTPGQGLQFLFEYFSETQRNKGNFPGRFSGRQFSNSRSEMNVSTLELGDSALYLCASSLDPLTDTQYFGPGTRLTVL.

Only a few counts were recorded for this clonotype. The genes are TRBV7-8 and TRBJ2-3; a possible D gene is TRBD2 (5 bases). The CDR3 sequence is 13 residues long. Trimming took off 2 bases at V and 6 bases at J, with 9 bases between the two ends. The V gene's germline CDR1 is SGHVS and CDR2 FQNEAQ. The CDR3 is CASSLPREDTQYF. CDR3 DNA sequence: TGTGCCAGCAGCTTACCTAGGGAGGATACGCAGTATTTT.

The rearrangement uses TRBV10-3 and TRBJ2-7; 9 bases align to TRBD1. The CDR3 is 13 residues long. V dropped 6 bases and J dropped 4; count of bases not matched to a gene: 4. CDR1 and CDR2 from the germline V gene are ENHRY and SYGVKD. CDR3 amino acids: CAIRTGGFYEQYF. Written as DNA, the CDR3 is TGTGCCATCAGAACAGGGGGCTTTTACGAGCAGTACTTC.

The rearrangement uses TRBV20-1 and TRBJ2-5; D possibly matches TRBD1 or TRBD2 (5 bases each). Germline V gene data show CDR1 as DFQATT and CDR2 as SNEGSKA (reference sequence). The CDR3 spans 12 residues. Trimming left V 6 bases short and J 2 bases short, with 10 bases between. As DNA, the CDR3 is TGCAGTGCCAGATGGGGGCAAGAGACCCAGTACTTC. It codes for CSARWGQETQYF.